In this sample, the clone carrying this T cell receptor beta chain turned up a few times. Patients sequenced had flow cytometry evidence of CD8+CD57+ cell expansion. The CDR3 extends over 16 amino acids. Germline assignment: CDR1 LNHNV and CDR2 YYDKDF (reference sequence). Trimming took 0 bases from V and 0 from J, leaving 9 bases between them. The sample originates from a study of CD8+CD57+ T cells in acquired aplastic anemia. Genomic DNA constituted the template upon which TCR beta VDJ and CDR3 profiling was performed. TCRdb re-called the reads with MiXCR, one entry per CDR3 protein. The table has roughly 250,000 distinct CDR3 sequences, around 45% seen once.

This clonotype was sampled from a human donor with aplastic anemia. Sequencing was performed on sorted CD4+, CD8+, or CD8+CD57+ T cells (not recorded which) from PBMCs. The chain couples TRBV15 to TRBJ1-3; no definite D call. The CDR3: CATSRDITVSGNTIYF. As DNA, the CDR3 is TGTGCCACCAGCAGAGATATTACAGTCTCTGGAAACACCATATATTTT.